These 12 T cell receptor beta chains share one sample of origin, sequenced in a study of cytomegalovirus exposure and HLA in healthy donors. Both 60 Vbeta primers and 13 Jbeta primers went into the PCR. The data were produced by immunoSEQ multiplex PCR, yet TCRdb's version contains in-frame clones alone and is incomplete. The specimen's table records 200,000 to 250,000 clones. The sample was PBMCs. Every receptor here comes from a woman in her 30s in good health and CMV-seropositive.

The chain recombines TRBV10-2 with TRBJ1-3; TRBD1 agrees at 8 bases. Germline V gene data show CDR1 as WSHSY and CDR2 as SAAADI. The CDR3 loop spans 15 amino acids. The ends lost 6 bases at V and 4 bases at J; junction bases unmatched: 8. CDR3 DNA sequence: TGCGCCAGCAGCCGGACAGGGTCTGGCGGAAACACCATATATTTT. Protein sequence: CASSRTGSGGNTIYF.

The chain carries TRBV5-1 and TRBJ1-4; D is possibly TRBD1 (6 bases). The germline CDR1 and CDR2 sequences are SGHRS and YFSETQ. Trimming took off 1 base at V and 5 bases at J, with 9 bases between the two ends. This CDR3 is 14 amino acids long. CDR3 bases: TGCGCCAGCAGCTTGTCCAGGGGAAATGAAAAACTGTTTTTT. This gives the protein CASSLSRGNEKLFF.

The chain links TRBV19 to TRBJ1-6, with no clear D. Trimming cost V 5 bases and J 7 bases, with 12 bases left between them. CDR1 is LNHDA, CDR2 SQIVND, per germline (reference sequence). The CDR3 covers 14 residues. CDR3 sequence: CASSEALGNSPLHF. The CDR3 coding sequence is TGTGCCAGTAGTGAGGCGCTTGGAAATTCACCCCTCCACTTT. Full variable domain (remainder filled in from reference TRBV19 and TRBJ1-6): DGGITQSPKYLFRKEGQNVTLSCEQNLNHDAMYWYRQDPGQGLRLIYYSQIVNDFQKGDIAEGYSVSREKKESFPLTVTSAQKNPTAFYLCASSEALGNSPLHFGNGTRLTVT.

The chain carries TRBV28 and TRBJ1-4; 7 positions agree with TRBD1. Germline CDR1 reads MDHEN; CDR2 reads SYDVKM. The CDR3 is made up of 15 amino acids. V lost 6 bases, J lost 3 bases, and 7 bases stayed unmatched. The CDR3 DNA reads as TGTGCCAGCAGCAGGGGGAACAGGGCTAATGAAAAACTGTTTTTT. This gives the protein CASSRGNRANEKLFF.

The chain employs TRBV9 and TRBJ2-7; D may be TRBD2 (6 bases). V was clipped by 0 bases and J by 1 base, with 8 bases between them. CDR3 length: 14 residues. Germline V gene data show CDR1 as SGDLS and CDR2 as YYNGEE. The CDR3 coding sequence is TGTGCCAGCAGCGTAGCCAGCGGGTCCTACGAGCAGTACTTC. It translates to CASSVASGSYEQYF.

This chain links TRBV28 with TRBJ1-3; possibly TRBD1 for D (5 bases). The CDR3 loop spans 14 amino acids. Germline V gene lookup returns CDR1 MDHEN and CDR2 SYDVKM. The ends were cut back, 3 bases at V and 2 bases at J, with 8 bases in the middle. The chain's CDR3 is CASSLPGAGNTIYF. The CDR3 coding sequence is TGTGCCAGCAGTTTGCCGGGGGCTGGAAACACCATATATTTT.

The chain carries TRBV7-2 and TRBJ2-5; perhaps TRBD2 as D (5 bases). Germline CDR1 SGHTA, CDR2 FQGNSA. The CDR3 has 12 residues. V was trimmed by 2 bases and J by 5 bases, leaving 6 bases between them. CDR3: CASSLRGETQYF. For the CDR3, the DNA is TGTGCCAGCAGCTTAAGAGGGGAGACCCAGTACTTC. Based on the CDR3 plus reference TRBV7-2 and TRBJ2-5, the full variable domain is GAGVSQSPSNKVTEKGKDVELRCDPISGHTALYWYRQSLGQGLEFLIYFQGNSAPDKSGLPSDRFSAERTGGSVSTLTIQRTQQEDSAVYLCASSLRGETQYFGPGTRLLVL.

The chain is built from TRBV7-6 and TRBJ2-5; 9 bases line up with TRBD1. Trimming took 5 bases from V and 5 from J; bases not matched to a gene: 9. From germline, CDR1 is SGHVS and CDR2 FNYEAQ. The CDR3 spans 15 residues. CDR3 bases: TGTGCCAGCAGCGGAGGGGGACAGGGCCCGGAGACCCAGTACTTC. This gives the protein CASSGGGQGPETQYF.

The chain combines TRBV15 with TRBJ2-5; D gene uncertain. The CDR3 extends over 14 amino acids. With 3 bases removed from V and 6 bases from J, the gap between germline ends came to 14 bases. Germline CDR1 and CDR2: LNHNV and YYDKDF (reference sequence). The CDR3 DNA reads as TGTGCCACCAGCAGGTTTGCTATGTTGCAGACCCAGTACTTC. This encodes CATSRFAMLQTQYF.

The chain's CDR3 is CSVETGDPYYGYTF. CDR3 coding DNA: TGCAGCGTTGAAACAGGGGATCCATACTATGGCTACACCTTC. The rearrangement links TRBV29-1 to TRBJ1-2; 7 bases agree with TRBD1. After removal of 2 bases from V and 3 bases from J, the junction contained 6 bases not matched to a gene. From germline, CDR1 is SQVTM and CDR2 ANQGSEA. The CDR3 contains 14 residues.

CDR3: CASLAGGGTETQYF. The CDR3 bases are TGCGCCAGTTTAGCGGGGGGAGGTACAGAGACCCAGTACTTC. The rearrangement links TRBV10-2 to TRBJ2-5; 10 positions match TRBD2. The CDR3 runs 14 residues. Germline-derived CDR1 and CDR2 are WSHSY and SAAADI. The V segment lost 9 bases and the J segment 4 bases; nucleotides outside the gene matches: 8.

The chain has TRBV5-1 and TRBJ2-7; tentative D call: TRBD1 (5 bases). This CDR3 has 13 amino acids. Germline CDR1 reads SGHRS; CDR2 reads YFSETQ. V gave up 0 bases and J gave up 12 bases, with 16 bases separating them. CDR3 in amino acids: CASSLEGRAGLYF. CDR3 in DNA: TGCGCCAGCAGCTTGGAAGGTAGGGCAGGGCTGTACTTC.